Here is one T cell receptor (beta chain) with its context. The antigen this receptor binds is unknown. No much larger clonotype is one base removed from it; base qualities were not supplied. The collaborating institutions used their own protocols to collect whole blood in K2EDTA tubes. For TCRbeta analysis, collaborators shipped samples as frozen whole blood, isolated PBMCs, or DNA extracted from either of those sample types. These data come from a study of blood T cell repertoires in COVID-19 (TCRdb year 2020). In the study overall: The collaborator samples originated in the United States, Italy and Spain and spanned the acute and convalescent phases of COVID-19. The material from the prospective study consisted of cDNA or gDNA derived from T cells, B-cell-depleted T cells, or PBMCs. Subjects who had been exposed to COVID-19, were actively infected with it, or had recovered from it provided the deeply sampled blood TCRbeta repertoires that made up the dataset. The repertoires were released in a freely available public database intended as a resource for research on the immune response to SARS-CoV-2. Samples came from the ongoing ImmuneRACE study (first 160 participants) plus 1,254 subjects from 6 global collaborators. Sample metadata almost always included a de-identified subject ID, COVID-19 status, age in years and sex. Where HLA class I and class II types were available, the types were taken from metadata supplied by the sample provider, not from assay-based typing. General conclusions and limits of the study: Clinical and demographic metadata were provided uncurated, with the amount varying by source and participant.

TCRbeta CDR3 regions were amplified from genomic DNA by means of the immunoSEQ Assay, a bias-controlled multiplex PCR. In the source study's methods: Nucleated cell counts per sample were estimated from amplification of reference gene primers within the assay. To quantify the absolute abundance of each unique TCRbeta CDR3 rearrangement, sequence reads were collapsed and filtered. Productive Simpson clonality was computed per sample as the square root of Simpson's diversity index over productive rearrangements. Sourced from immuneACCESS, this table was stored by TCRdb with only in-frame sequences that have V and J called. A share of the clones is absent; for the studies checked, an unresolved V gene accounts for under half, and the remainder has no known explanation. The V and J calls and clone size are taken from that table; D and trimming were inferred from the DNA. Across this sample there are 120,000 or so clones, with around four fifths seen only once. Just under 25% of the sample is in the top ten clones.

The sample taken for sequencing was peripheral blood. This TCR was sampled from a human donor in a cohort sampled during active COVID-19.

The CDR3 here reads CASSEERGTGDEKLFF. The sequence in DNA is TGTGCCAGCAGTGAAGAACGGGGGACAGGGGATGAAAAACTGTTTTTT. The sequence joins TRBV2 to TRBJ1-4, and 10 bases in between align with TRBD1. CDR1 and CDR2 are drawn from the germline V gene: SNHLY, FYNNEI. Ends trimmed: V by 1 base, J by 6 bases; bases unmatched to a gene: 5. The CDR3 covers 16 residues, taking in both the cysteine and the phenylalanine. The sequence is cut down to CDR3 DNA, 48 bases in frame from base 1.